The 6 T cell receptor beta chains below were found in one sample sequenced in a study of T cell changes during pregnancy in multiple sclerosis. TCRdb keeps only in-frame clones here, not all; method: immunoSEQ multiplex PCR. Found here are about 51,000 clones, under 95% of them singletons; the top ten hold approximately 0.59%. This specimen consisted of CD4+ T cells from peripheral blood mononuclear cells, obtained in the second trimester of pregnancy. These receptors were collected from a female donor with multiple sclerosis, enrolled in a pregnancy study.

Here the CDR3 DNA reads TGTGCCAGCAGCCCCTTCGGACAGGCGGGTAATGAAAAACTGTTTTTT. This codes for CASSPFGQAGNEKLFF. The V call is TRBV7-2, the J call TRBJ1-4, with TRBD1 matching 7 bases. Germline lookup yields CDR1 SGHTA and CDR2 FQGNSA. The CDR3 sequence is 16 residues long. Trimming took 5 bases from V and 4 from J; bases not matched to a gene: 10.

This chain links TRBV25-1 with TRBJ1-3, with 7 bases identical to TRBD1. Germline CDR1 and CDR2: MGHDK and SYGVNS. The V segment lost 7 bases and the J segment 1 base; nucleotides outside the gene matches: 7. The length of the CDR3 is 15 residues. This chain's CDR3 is CASTDREWSGNTIYF. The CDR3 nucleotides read TGTGCCAGCACCGACAGGGAATGGTCTGGAAACACCATATATTTT.

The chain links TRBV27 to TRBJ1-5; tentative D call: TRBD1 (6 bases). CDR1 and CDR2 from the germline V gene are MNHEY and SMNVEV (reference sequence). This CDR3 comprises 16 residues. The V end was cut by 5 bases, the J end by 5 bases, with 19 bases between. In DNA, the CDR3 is TGTGCCAGCAGTCCAAGACAGGTGGAGTGGTATCAGCCCCAGCATTTT. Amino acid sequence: CASSPRQVEWYQPQHF.

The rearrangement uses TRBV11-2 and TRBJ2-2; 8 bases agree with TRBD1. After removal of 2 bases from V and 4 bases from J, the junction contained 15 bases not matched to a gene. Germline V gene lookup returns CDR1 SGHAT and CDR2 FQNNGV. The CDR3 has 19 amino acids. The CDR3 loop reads CASSLYRTAGGEGTGELFF. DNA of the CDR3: TGTGCCAGCAGCTTATATCGTACGGCAGGGGGCGAGGGCACCGGGGAGCTGTTTTTT.

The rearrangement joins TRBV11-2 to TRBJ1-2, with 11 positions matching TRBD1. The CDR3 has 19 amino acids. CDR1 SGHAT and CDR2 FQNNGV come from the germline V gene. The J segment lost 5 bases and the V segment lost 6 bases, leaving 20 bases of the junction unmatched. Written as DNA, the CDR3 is TGTGCCAGCAGATCGGACAGGGGGCGCTTATTAGCTATGGGATATGGCTACACCTTC. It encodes CASRSDRGRLLAMGYGYTF. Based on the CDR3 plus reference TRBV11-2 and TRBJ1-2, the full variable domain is EAGVAQSPRYKIIEKRQSVAFWCNPISGHATLYWYQQILGQGPKLLIQFQNNGVVDDSQLPKDRFSAERLKGVDSTLKIQPAKLEDSAVYLCASRSDRGRLLAMGYGYTFGSGTRLTVV.

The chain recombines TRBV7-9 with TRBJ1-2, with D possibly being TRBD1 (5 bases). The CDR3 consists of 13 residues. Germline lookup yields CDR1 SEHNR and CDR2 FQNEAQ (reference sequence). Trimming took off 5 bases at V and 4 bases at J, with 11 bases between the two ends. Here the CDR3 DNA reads TGTGCCAGCAGCCTCGACAGATTCTATGGCTACACCTTC. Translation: CASSLDRFYGYTF. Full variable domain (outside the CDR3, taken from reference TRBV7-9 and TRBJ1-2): DTGVSQNPRHKITKRGQNVTFRCDPISEHNRLYWYRQTLGQGPEFLTYFQNEAQLEKSRLLSDRFSAERPKGSFSTLEIQRTEQGDSAMYLCASSLDRFYGYTFGSGTRLTVV.